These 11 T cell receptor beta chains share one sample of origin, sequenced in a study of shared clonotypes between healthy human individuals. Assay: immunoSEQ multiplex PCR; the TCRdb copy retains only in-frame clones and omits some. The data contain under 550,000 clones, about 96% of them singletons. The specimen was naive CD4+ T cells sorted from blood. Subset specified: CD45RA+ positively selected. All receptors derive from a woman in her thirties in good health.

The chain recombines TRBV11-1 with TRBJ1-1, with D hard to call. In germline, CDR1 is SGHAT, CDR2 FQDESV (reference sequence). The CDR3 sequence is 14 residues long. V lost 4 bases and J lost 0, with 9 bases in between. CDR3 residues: CASSSASLNTEAFF. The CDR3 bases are TGTGCCAGCAGCTCAGCTTCCTTGAACACTGAAGCTTTCTTT. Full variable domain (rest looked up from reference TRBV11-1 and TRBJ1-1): EAEVAQSPRYKITEKSQAVAFWCDPISGHATLYWYRQILGQGPELLVQFQDESVVDDSQLPKDRFSAERLKGVDSTLKIQPAELGDSAMYLCASSSASLNTEAFFGQGTRLTVV.

In nucleotides, the CDR3 is TGTGCCAGCAGTTTTTCTTACAGGGAGCCCAACGTACCCCTCCACTTT. It codes for CASSFSYREPNVPLHF. V usage is TRBV28 and J usage is TRBJ1-6; a possible D gene is TRBD1 (6 bases). This CDR3 has 16 residues. Trimming stripped 3 bases from V and 12 bases from J, with 21 bases between. Germline CDR1 reads MDHEN; CDR2 reads SYDVKM. Full variable domain (missing parts from reference TRBV28 and TRBJ1-6): DVKVTQSSRYLVKRTGEKVFLECVQDMDHENMFWYRQDPGLGLRLIYFSYDVKMKEKGDIPEGYSVSREKKERFSLILESASTNQTSMYLCASSFSYREPNVPLHFGNGTRLTVT.

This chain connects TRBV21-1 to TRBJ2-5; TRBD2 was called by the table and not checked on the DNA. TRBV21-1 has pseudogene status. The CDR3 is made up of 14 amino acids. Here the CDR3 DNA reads TGTGCCAGCAGCAAAAGCCCTAGCGGTCCGACCCAGTACTTC. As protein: CASSKSPSGPTQYF.

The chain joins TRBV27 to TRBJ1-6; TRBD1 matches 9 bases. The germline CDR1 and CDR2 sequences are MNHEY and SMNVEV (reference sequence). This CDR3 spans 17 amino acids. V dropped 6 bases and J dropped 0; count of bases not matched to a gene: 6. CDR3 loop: CASSSGQGHSYNSPLHF. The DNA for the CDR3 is TGTGCCAGCAGCAGTGGACAGGGGCACTCCTATAATTCACCCCTCCACTTT.

The CDR3, as DNA: TGTGCCTGGAGTGGGTTGGGTGCAACTAATGAAAAACTGTTTTTT. It translates to CAWSGLGATNEKLFF. The chain is built from TRBV30 and TRBJ1-4; D ambiguous. Germline assignment: CDR1 GTSNPN and CDR2 SVGIG (reference sequence). V shed 1 base and J shed 0 bases, with 9 bases lying between them. The CDR3 sequence is 15 residues long.

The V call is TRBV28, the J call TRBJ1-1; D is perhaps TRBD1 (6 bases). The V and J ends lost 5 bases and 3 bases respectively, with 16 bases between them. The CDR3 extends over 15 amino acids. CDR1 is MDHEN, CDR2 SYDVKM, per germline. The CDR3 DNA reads TGTGCCAGCAGTGTCCCTCGGGGGCGTCACACTGAAGCTTTCTTT. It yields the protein CASSVPRGRHTEAFF.

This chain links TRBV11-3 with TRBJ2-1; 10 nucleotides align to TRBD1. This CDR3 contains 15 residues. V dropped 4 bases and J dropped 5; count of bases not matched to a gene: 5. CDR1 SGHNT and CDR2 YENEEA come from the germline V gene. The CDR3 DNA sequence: TGTGCCAGCAGCTCGGGACAGGGGACGGACAATGAGCAGTTCTTC. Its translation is CASSSGQGTDNEQFF.

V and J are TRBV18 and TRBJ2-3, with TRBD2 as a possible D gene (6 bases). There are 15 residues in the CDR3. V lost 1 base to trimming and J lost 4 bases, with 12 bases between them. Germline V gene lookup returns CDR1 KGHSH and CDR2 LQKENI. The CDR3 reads CASSPRSGGADTQYF. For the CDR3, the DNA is TGTGCCAGCTCACCACGGTCGGGCGGGGCAGATACGCAGTATTTT.

CDR3 residues: CASSWFGTEKPQHF. The CDR3 region has the DNA TGTGCCAGCAGCTGGTTTGGGACAGAGAAGCCCCAGCATTTT. The genes are TRBV28 and TRBJ1-5; TRBD1 matches at 7 bases. The CDR3 consists of 14 residues. V trimming: 6 bases; J trimming: 8 bases; junction bases outside the gene matches: 10. Germline V CDR1 and CDR2: MDHEN, SYDVKM. The full variable domain, completed using reference TRBV28 and TRBJ1-5, is DVKVTQSSRYLVKRTGEKVFLECVQDMDHENMFWYRQDPGLGLRLIYFSYDVKMKEKGDIPEGYSVSREKKERFSLILESASTNQTSMYLCASSWFGTEKPQHFGDGTRLSIL.

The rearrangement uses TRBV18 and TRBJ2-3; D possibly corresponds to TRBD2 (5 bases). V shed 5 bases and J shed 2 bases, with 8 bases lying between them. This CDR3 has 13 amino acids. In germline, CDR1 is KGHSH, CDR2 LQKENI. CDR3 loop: CASSDGVTDTQYF. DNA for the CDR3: TGTGCCAGCTCAGACGGGGTCACAGATACGCAGTATTTT.

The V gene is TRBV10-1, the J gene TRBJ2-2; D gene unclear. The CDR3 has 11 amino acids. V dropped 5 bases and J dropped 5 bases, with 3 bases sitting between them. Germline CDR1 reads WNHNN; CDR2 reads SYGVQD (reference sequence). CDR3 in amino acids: CASSKTGELFF. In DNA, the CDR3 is TGCGCCAGCAGTAAAACCGGGGAGCTGTTTTTT.